This T cell receptor beta chain came from a study of a mutant IDH1 vaccine in newly diagnosed glioma. Looking at the study overall: Patients were given eight vaccinations, scheduled in weeks 1, 3, 5, 7, 11, 15, 19 and 23. Initiation of the vaccine course occurred 4-6 weeks after radiotherapy alone, or alongside temozolomide cycles. Treated patients, roughly 62% male and roughly 40% female, averaged approximately 40 years of age.

Study outcomes and limitations: Changes in the top peripheral T cell clonotypes seemingly had no bearing on pseudoprogression.

A word on this clone: What it binds is unknown.

As to time point: week 23, last vaccination. Doses comprised 300 ug of mutant IDH1 20-mer peptide each, plus topical imiquimod. Assay: immunoSEQ multiplex PCR; the TCRdb copy retains only in-frame clones and omits some. The table shows 9,000 to 13,000 clones, with 88% occurring only once. The receptor comes from a woman aged 40 to 50 with glioma. Some clones in this sample may be carry-over from other donors' samples. The sequenced sample was PBMCs, obtained from a glioma patient whose treatment included an IDH1 peptide vaccine.

The CDR3, as DNA: TGCGCCAGCAGCCAAGAACTTGCATTTCAGCCCCAGCATTTT. It encodes CASSQELAFQPQHF. This chain connects TRBV4-1 to TRBJ1-5; no reliable D call. Germline assignment: CDR1 MGHRA and CDR2 YSYEKL. CDR3 length: 14 amino acids. The V and J ends lost 0 bases and 6 bases respectively, with 9 bases between them.